This is a list of T cell receptor beta chains from one sample in a study of blood T cell repertoires in COVID-19. Only in-frame clones appear in the TCRdb table, and some are missing; sequencing was by immunoSEQ multiplex PCR. The sample consists of tens of thousands of clones, approximately 80% of them appearing once. The sequenced material came from peripheral blood. The receptors derive from a man aged 65 to 79 with COVID-19, enrolled during active disease. Both conserved end residues are part of each CDR3. Fields, in order: D gene, V gene, J gene, CDR3 protein. The D gene is left open where the match is weak.

D: NA
V: TRBV4-2
J: TRBJ1-3
CDR3: CASSQTGTRNTIYF

D: NA
V: TRBV7-2
J: TRBJ2-3
CDR3: CASSPVSPDTQYF

D: NA
V: TRBV10-2
J: TRBJ1-5
CDR3: CASSAGGAGQPQHF

D: NA
V: TRBV5-4
J: TRBJ2-2
CDR3: CASSLWSSAGELFF

D: TRBD1
V: TRBV24-1
J: TRBJ2-7
CDR3: CATSDRTGGYEQYF

D: NA
V: TRBV10-1
J: TRBJ1-6
CDR3: CASSPTDNNSPLHF

D: NA
V: TRBV6-5
J: TRBJ2-7
CDR3: CASSPTGGSSYEQYF

D: TRBD2
V: TRBV7-3
J: TRBJ2-1
CDR3: CASSVSGRGNEQFF

D: NA
V: TRBV27
J: TRBJ2-7
CDR3: CASSSLGGGLLKQYF

D: NA
V: TRBV11-2
J: TRBJ2-3
CDR3: CASSLPITGDTQYF

D: TRBD1
V: TRBV9
J: TRBJ1-3
CDR3: CASSVDPGGTGNTIYF

D: NA
V: TRBV28
J: TRBJ2-3
CDR3: CASSRLYSTDTQYF

D: TRBD2
V: TRBV4-2
J: TRBJ2-2
CDR3: CASSPGTSGITGELFF

D: TRBD1
V: TRBV9
J: TRBJ1-2
CDR3: CASSEWTGVGYTF

D: NA
V: TRBV28
J: TRBJ1-2
CDR3: CASSLGRGNYGYTF

D: TRBD1
V: TRBV4-1
J: TRBJ1-2
CDR3: CASSHPLITRDRVGYGYTF

D: TRBD2
V: TRBV29-1
J: TRBJ2-2
CDR3: CSAVTSANTGELFF

D: TRBD2
V: TRBV5-1
J: TRBJ2-5
CDR3: CASSLVLAGGETQYF

D: TRBD2
V: TRBV4-2
J: TRBJ2-7
CDR3: CASSQTSGRSGYEQYF

D: NA
V: TRBV30
J: TRBJ2-4
CDR3: CAWSVGGGGIQYF

D: TRBD1
V: TRBV7-9
J: TRBJ1-4
CDR3: CASSYLQGASGGLNEKLFF

D: NA
V: TRBV21-1
J: TRBJ1-6
CDR3: CAGYRGGIYNSPLHF

D: NA
V: TRBV7-3
J: TRBJ2-1
CDR3: CASSLLRGARGEQFF

D: NA
V: TRBV30
J: TRBJ2-7
CDR3: CAWSVLQTGEQYF

D: NA
V: TRBV28
J: TRBJ1-1
CDR3: CASVRVNTEAFF

D: TRBD2
V: TRBV18
J: TRBJ2-7
CDR3: CASSLKTALGLAGPETYEQYF

D: TRBD2
V: TRBV6-5
J: TRBJ2-7
CDR3: CASRRGLAGGSEQYF

D: NA
V: TRBV27
J: TRBJ1-1
CDR3: CASSFEGKNTEAFF

D: NA
V: TRBV12-1
J: TRBJ2-2
CDR3: CASRRGPGGWTNTGELFF

D: TRBD1
V: TRBV11-2
J: TRBJ1-2
CDR3: CASSLDRGSDYGYTF

D: TRBD2
V: TRBV7-9
J: TRBJ2-3
CDR3: CASSLASGRFADTQYF

D: TRBD1
V: TRBV4-3
J: TRBJ1-2
CDR3: CASSHDRADGYTF

D: TRBD2
V: TRBV7-8
J: TRBJ2-1
CDR3: CASSPAGGTGTGTEQFF

D: TRBD2
V: TRBV13
J: TRBJ2-1
CDR3: CASSFTSGRNNEQFF

D: TRBD1
V: TRBV9
J: TRBJ1-4
CDR3: CASSVGQGEKLFF

D: TRBD1
V: TRBV25-1
J: TRBJ1-3
CDR3: CASRAGQVYGNTIYF

D: NA
V: TRBV5-1
J: TRBJ1-3
CDR3: CASSPLTQASGNTIYF

D: TRBD2
V: TRBV27
J: TRBJ2-3
CDR3: CASSAPSGTLTQYF

D: NA
V: TRBV28
J: TRBJ1-1
CDR3: CASSLTAGAGGKGLNTEAFF

D: TRBD2
V: TRBV4-3
J: TRBJ2-7
CDR3: CASSQDVGGRIYEQYF

D: TRBD2
V: TRBV24-1
J: TRBJ2-1
CDR3: CATSARRGRGYNEQFF

D: TRBD2
V: TRBV6-4
J: TRBJ2-7
CDR3: CASSYLAGGSYEQYF

D: TRBD2
V: TRBV7-2
J: TRBJ2-1
CDR3: CASSKLFQASGFNEQFF

D: TRBD2
V: TRBV6-5
J: TRBJ2-1
CDR3: CASSYSPLAGAAEQFF

D: NA
V: TRBV3-1/TRBV3-2
J: TRBJ1-1
CDR3: CASSQVGLGAEAFF

D: TRBD2
V: TRBV28
J: TRBJ2-7
CDR3: CSTLAGGPYEQYF

D: TRBD1
V: TRBV11-3
J: TRBJ2-7
CDR3: CASSFPPGAQGVNTYEQYF

D: NA
V: TRBV6-5
J: TRBJ2-3
CDR3: CASTRARGRADTQYF

D: NA
V: TRBV13
J: TRBJ1-1
CDR3: CASSYPRLHLNTEAFF

D: TRBD1
V: TRBV6-5
J: TRBJ1-2
CDR3: CASFRDRVNYGYTF

D: TRBD2
V: TRBV3-1/TRBV3-2
J: TRBJ2-3
CDR3: CASSQVSGGRGLTDTQYF

D: TRBD2
V: TRBV4-2
J: TRBJ2-7
CDR3: CASSQEYQGTSGSGGTYEQYF

D: NA
V: TRBV28
J: TRBJ1-2
CDR3: CASMPRGQGYTF

D: NA
V: TRBV30
J: TRBJ2-2
CDR3: CAWNDRGGGELFF